This is a list of T cell receptor beta chains from one sample in a study of control samples from healthy donors and cancer patients. The repertoire was sequenced with immunoSEQ multiplex PCR; TCRdb's copy has only in-frame clones and lacks some. This table holds some 70,000 clones, around 84% found once. Sequenced input: PBMCs. These receptors all come from a woman aged 45-65 years with lung cancer. CDR3s include the opening cysteine and the closing phenylalanine or tryptophan. Each record gives: D gene, V gene, clone size, J gene, CDR3 DNA, CDR3 protein. D genes are given only for firm matches. Rows may omit the clone size; those that give it use once, few, many or a size class.

TRBD1,TRBV2,.,TRBJ1-2,TGTGCCAGCTGCCGGGACAGGGGGCCGTATGGTGATGGCTACACCTTC,CASCRDRGPYGDGYTF
.,TRBV19,.,TRBJ1-1,TGTGCCAGTAGCCAGAAACGAGATACTGAAGCTTTCTTT,CASSQKRDTEAFF
TRBD1,TRBV7-3,.,TRBJ2-2,TGTGCCAGCAGCGAGGCTAATACAGGGGGCGATTACACCGGGGAGCTGTTTTTT,CASSEANTGGDYTGELFF
.,TRBV7-8,.,TRBJ2-1,TGTGCCAGCAGCTTAGTGGAGGGAATCAATGAGCAGTTCTTC,CASSLVEGINEQFF
TRBD2,TRBV18,once,TRBJ2-1,TGTGCCAGCTCAAGGACTAGCTCCTACAATGAGCAGTTCTTC,CASSRTSSYNEQFF
.,TRBV5-4,.,TRBJ1-4,TGTGCCAGCAGCTCACAGGGAGGAGATGAAAAACTGTTTTTT,CASSSQGGDEKLFF
.,TRBV5-6,.,TRBJ1-6,TGTGCCAGCAGCAGGATGGGGTTGAAGGATTCACCCCTCCACTTT,CASSRMGLKDSPLHF
.,TRBV4-3,few,TRBJ2-5,TGCGCCAGCAGCTTAAGGGGGAGGGAAGAGACCCAGTACTTC,CASSLRGREETQYF
.,TRBV5-1,.,TRBJ2-5,TGCGCCAGCAGCTTGGGAGTAGAGGCGGAGACCCAGTACTTC,CASSLGVEAETQYF
.,TRBV27,.,TRBJ2-7,TGTGCCAGCAGTTCCAGGGACGGGACTCTCCGAACCTACGAGCAGTACTTC,CASSSRDGTLRTYEQYF
.,TRBV10-3,.,TRBJ2-7,TGTGCCATCAGCGAAAAAGGTGGCAGGGTGGACGAGCAGTACTTC,CAISEKGGRVDEQYF
TRBD1,TRBV2,.,TRBJ1-5,TGTGCCAGCAGTGAGAGACAGGGAGTGGTTAAGCCCCAGCATTTT,CASSERQGVVKPQHF
.,TRBV5-1,few,TRBJ2-7,TGCGCCAGCAGCTTGGAACCAGCAGGTTACGAGCAGTACTTC,CASSLEPAGYEQYF
.,TRBV5-1,.,TRBJ2-6,TGCGCCAGCAGCTTGGACTACAGGACTGGGGCCAACGTCCTGACTTTC,CASSLDYRTGANVLTF
TRBD2,TRBV7-9,.,TRBJ2-1,TGTGCCAGCAGCTTATGGGGACTAGCGGGGGGCCTCCCGGACAATGAGCAGTTCTTC,CASSLWGLAGGLPDNEQFF
.,TRBV10-2,.,TRBJ1-1,TGCGCCAGCAGTGAGTCGATCACTGAAGCTTTCTTT,CASSESITEAFF
TRBD1,TRBV7-2,.,TRBJ2-7,TGTGCCAGCAGCTCGATAGGACAGGGGAACTACGAGCAGTACTTC,CASSSIGQGNYEQYF
.,TRBV21-1,few,TRBJ2-1,TGTGCCAGCCGTCCCGGGACAGGGTTATCACAGGGCTCCTACAATGAGCAGTTCTTC,CASRPGTGLSQGSYNEQFF
.,TRBV24-1,.,TRBJ1-5,TGTGCCACCCGGACGACAGTGCCTTATAGCAATCAGCCCCAGCATTTT,CATRTTVPYSNQPQHF
TRBD1,TRBV29-1,.,TRBJ1-1,TGCAGCGGCAGGACAGGCGGGCCTGAAGCTTTCTTT,CSGRTGGPEAFF
TRBD1,TRBV6-5,.,TRBJ1-1,TGTGCCAGCAGCCCAGGGGGAACTGAAGCTTTCTTT,CASSPGGTEAFF
TRBD1,TRBV7-2,.,TRBJ1-1,TGTGCCAGCAGCTCAATTCCGGGACAGGGCGACACTGAAGCTTTCTTT,CASSSIPGQGDTEAFF
.,TRBV28,.,TRBJ1-5,TGTGCCAGCAGTTTATCAGGGGAGGCAAATCAGCCCCAGCATTTT,CASSLSGEANQPQHF
TRBD1,TRBV4-3,.,TRBJ2-5,TGCGCCAGCAGCCCGGGACAGGGGGGAGGAGAGACCCAGTACTTC,CASSPGQGGGETQYF
.,TRBV24-1,.,TRBJ1-1,TGTGCCACCAGTGATTCCCCCGGGAGGGGTAAGGACACTGAAGCTTTCTTT,CATSDSPGRGKDTEAFF
.,TRBV11-2,.,TRBJ1-2,TGTGCCAGCAGCTTCGGGGTCCCTGATATCTATGGCTACACCTTC,CASSFGVPDIYGYTF
.,TRBV7-2,once,TRBJ1-5,TGTGCCAGCAGCTTAGAAGAGGGCAATCAGCCCCAGCATTTT,CASSLEEGNQPQHF
.,TRBV19,.,TRBJ2-7,TGTGCCAGTAGTCCCGGACAGTCCTACGAGCAGTACTTC,CASSPGQSYEQYF
.,TRBV5-5,.,TRBJ1-6,TGTGCCAGCAGCCTGTTGCAGGAAACCTTTTCACCCCTCCACTTT,CASSLLQETFSPLHF
.,TRBV6-2/TRBV6-3,.,TRBJ2-1,TGTGCCAGCAGTCCCGGACAGTACAATGAGCAGTTCTTC,CASSPGQYNEQFF
.,TRBV5-1,.,TRBJ1-1,TGCGCCAGCAGCTTAAGGGAGAACACTGAAGCTTTCTTT,CASSLRENTEAFF
TRBD1,TRBV5-1,.,TRBJ2-1,TGCGCCAGCAGATTAACGACAGGGAGCTCCTACAATGAGCAGTTCTTC,CASRLTTGSSYNEQFF
TRBD2,TRBV11-2,.,TRBJ2-7,TGTGCCAGCAGCCTAGGGGCTAGCGGGGTGAGGGAGCAGTACTTC,CASSLGASGVREQYF
.,TRBV6-6,.,TRBJ2-3,TGTGCCAGCAGTCCACTCGGAGATACGCAGTATTTT,CASSPLGDTQYF
.,TRBV7-2,.,TRBJ2-7,TGTGCCAGCAGCTTACTGACAGCCTACGAGCAGTACTTC,CASSLLTAYEQYF
.,TRBV6-5,.,TRBJ2-2,TGTGCCAGCAGTTACTCGGCAGTCGGGGAGCTGTTTTTT,CASSYSAVGELFF
.,TRBV6-5,.,TRBJ1-1,TGTGCCAGCAGTTACGGGGGGACCCCAATTGAAGCTTTCTTT,CASSYGGTPIEAFF
.,TRBV6-2/TRBV6-3,.,TRBJ1-1,TGTGCCAGCAGTTACTCGATTGGGGTTTCGATGAACACTGAAGCTTTCTTT,CASSYSIGVSMNTEAFF
TRBD2,TRBV7-2,.,TRBJ2-3,TGTGCCAGCAGCCTAGGGATAGCGGGGATTTTCACAGATACGCAGTATTTT,CASSLGIAGIFTDTQYF
TRBD1,TRBV9,few,TRBJ2-5,TGTGCCAGCAGCCCTCGACAGGGGCAAGAGACCCAGTACTTC,CASSPRQGQETQYF
.,TRBV27,.,TRBJ2-7,TGTGCCAGCAGTTTATTTAGGGGACCTTACGAGCAGTACTTC,CASSLFRGPYEQYF
.,TRBV6-2/TRBV6-3,.,TRBJ2-1,TGTGCCAGCAGTTATCTAGTGGGGGGATTCTACAATGAGCAGTTCTTC,CASSYLVGGFYNEQFF
.,TRBV9,few,TRBJ1-5,TGTGCCAGCAGCGTAGGGGACGATCAGCCCCAGCATTTT,CASSVGDDQPQHF
TRBD1,TRBV7-2,few,TRBJ1-2,TGTGCCAGCAGCAACTCAGGGGGGAAGAACTATGGCTACACCTTC,CASSNSGGKNYGYTF
.,TRBV2,.,TRBJ1-1,TGTGCCAGCAGCGGTCTCAGGGCGACACCTGAAGCTTTCTTT,CASSGLRATPEAFF
.,TRBV5-4,.,TRBJ2-2,TGTGCCAGCAGCCGAGTGAACACCGGGGAGCTGTTTTTT,CASSRVNTGELFF
.,TRBV15,.,TRBJ1-5,TGTGCCACCAGCCGGGCAGGTCCTGGCAATCAGCCCCAGCATTTT,CATSRAGPGNQPQHF
.,TRBV19,once,TRBJ2-5,TGTGCCAGTAGTGCACGACAGATCTCGTATGAGACCCAGTACTTC,CASSARQISYETQYF
.,TRBV12-3/TRBV12-4,.,TRBJ1-1,TGTGCCAGCAGGGGGGGGACTGAAGCTTTCTTT,CASRGGTEAFF
.,TRBV29-1,once,TRBJ2-5,TGCAGCGTTGAATTGGACCGGGGCCAGCCGTATACCCAGTACTTC,CSVELDRGQPYTQYF
TRBD1,TRBV11-3,.,TRBJ2-7,TGTGCCAGCAGCCCCCGGGACAGCTCCTACGAGCAGTACTTC,CASSPRDSSYEQYF
.,TRBV5-1,.,TRBJ2-2,TGCGCCAGCAGCGAGGGGAACGGGGAGCTGTTTTTT,CASSEGNGELFF
TRBD1,TRBV6-6,.,TRBJ1-2,TGTGCCAGCAGTCTCCGACAGGGGGCAGGGGGCTACACCTTC,CASSLRQGAGGYTF
.,TRBV5-6,.,TRBJ1-1,TGTGCCAGCAGCTTAGGGGTAAACACTGAAGCTTTCTTT,CASSLGVNTEAFF
.,TRBV2,.,TRBJ1-5,TGTGCCAGCAGTGGCCGGGACACCTGGCAACAGCCCCAGCATTTT,CASSGRDTWQQPQHF